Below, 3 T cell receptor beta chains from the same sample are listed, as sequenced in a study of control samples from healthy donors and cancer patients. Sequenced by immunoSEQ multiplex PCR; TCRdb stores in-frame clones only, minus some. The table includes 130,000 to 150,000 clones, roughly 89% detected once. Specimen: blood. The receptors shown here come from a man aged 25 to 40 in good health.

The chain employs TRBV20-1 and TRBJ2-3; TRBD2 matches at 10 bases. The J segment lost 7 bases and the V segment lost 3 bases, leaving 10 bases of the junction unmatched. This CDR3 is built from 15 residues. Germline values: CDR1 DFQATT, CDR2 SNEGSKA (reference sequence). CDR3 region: CSASVAGGNPYTQYF. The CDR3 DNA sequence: TGCAGTGCTAGTGTAGCGGGAGGTAATCCGTATACGCAGTATTTT.

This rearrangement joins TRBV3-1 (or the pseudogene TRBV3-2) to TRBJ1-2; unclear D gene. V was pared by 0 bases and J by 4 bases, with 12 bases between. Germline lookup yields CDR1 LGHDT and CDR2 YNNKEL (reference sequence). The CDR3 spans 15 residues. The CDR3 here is CASSQEGGKAYGYTF. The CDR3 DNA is TGTGCCAGCAGCCAAGAGGGAGGAAAAGCCTATGGCTACACCTTC.

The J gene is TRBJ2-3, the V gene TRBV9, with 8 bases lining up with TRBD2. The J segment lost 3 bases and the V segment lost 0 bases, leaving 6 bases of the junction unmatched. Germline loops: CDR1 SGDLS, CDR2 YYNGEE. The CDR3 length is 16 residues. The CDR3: CASSVGLAGLTDTQYF. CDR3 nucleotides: TGTGCCAGCAGCGTAGGATTAGCGGGATTAACAGATACGCAGTATTTT.